This entry lists 6 T cell receptor beta chains sequenced from one sample in a study of TIL therapy for anti-PD-1-resistant metastatic lung cancer. Sample time point: pre-treatment sample, taken before nivolumab and TIL therapy. This was the immunoSEQ v3 assay. Clones were read by immunoSEQ multiplex PCR, and TCRdb kept only the in-frame ones, dropping some. The table shows about 15,000 clones, with roughly 82% occurring only once. The sequences come from blood, collected at baseline. These receptor sequences come from a person aged 25 to 85 with non-small cell lung cancer.

The rearrangement joins TRBV29-1 to TRBJ2-5; 7 bases are a match to TRBD1. The J segment lost 1 base and the V segment lost 5 bases, leaving 10 bases of the junction unmatched. The CDR3 is made up of 15 amino acids. Germline CDR1 SQVTM, CDR2 ANQGSEA. The CDR3: CSVRRDSAFQETQYF. CDR3 sequence (DNA): TGCAGCGTTCGACGGGACAGCGCCTTCCAAGAGACCCAGTACTTC.

V gene TRBV7-7 combines with J gene TRBJ2-6; D call uncertain. This CDR3 has 18 residues. The V and J ends lost 5 bases and 5 bases respectively, with 22 bases between them. In germline, CDR1 is SSHAT, CDR2 FNYEAQ (reference sequence). CDR3 protein: CASSGCAVPQSRANVLTF. CDR3 coding DNA: TGTGCCAGCAGCGGATGCGCAGTGCCACAAAGTCGGGCCAACGTCCTGACTTTC.

This rearrangement joins TRBV28 to TRBJ2-1; D call uncertain. Germline CDR1 MDHEN, CDR2 SYDVKM. V lost 6 bases to trimming and J lost 3 bases, with 9 bases between them. The CDR3 totals 13 residues. The CDR3 reads CASRFQDYNEQFF. The CDR3, as DNA: TGTGCCAGCAGGTTCCAGGACTACAATGAGCAGTTCTTC.

This clone was observed a handful of times. The V and J genes are TRBV7-2 and TRBJ2-7; D possibly corresponds to TRBD2 (6 bases). Trimming removed 5 bases at V and 9 bases at J, with 14 bases between. This CDR3 spans 12 amino acids. Germline V gene lookup returns CDR1 SGHTA and CDR2 FQGNSA. The CDR3 nucleotides read TGTGCCAGCAGCCATCTCGTGGGGGGGCAGTACTTC. Encoded protein: CASSHLVGGQYF.

The chain links TRBV6-1 to TRBJ2-7; 8 positions agree with TRBD1. Germline assignment: CDR1 MNHNS and CDR2 SASEGT. V trimming: 6 bases; J trimming: 2 bases; junction bases outside the gene matches: 9. The CDR3 runs 15 residues. The CDR3 sequence: CASRDSGTGPYEQYF. CDR3 DNA: TGTGCCAGCAGAGATTCCGGGACAGGACCCTACGAGCAGTACTTC.

This sequence joins TRBV11-2 and TRBJ2-7, with 11 bases matching TRBD2. After removal of 0 bases from V and 0 bases from J, the junction contained 4 bases not matched to a gene. The CDR3 extends over 17 amino acids. Germline V gene lookup returns CDR1 SGHAT and CDR2 FQNNGV. The CDR3 nucleotides are TGTGCCAGCAGCTTAGATTTCACTAGCGGGGGCTCCTACGAGCAGTACTTC. It yields the protein CASSLDFTSGGSYEQYF.